The rows below give T cell receptor beta chains drawn from one sample of a study of T cell repertoires in cytomegalovirus infection. A single record per CDR3 protein comes from TCRdb applying MiXCR to the reads. This table has around 140,000 distinct CDR3 sequences, 5.5% to 7% appearing once. The specimen was PBMCs. The receptor set was obtained from a human donor in good health (CMV status not recorded). Some clones in this sample may be carry-over from other donors' samples. Both conserved end residues are part of each CDR3. Each record gives: V gene, J gene, clone size, D gene, CDR3 protein, CDR3 DNA. A D gene is named only where the DNA matches it firmly. Only some rows state a clone size, as once, few, many or a class for expanded clones.

>TRBV20-1|TRBJ1-5|many|TRBD1
CSARNRDSGPNQPQHF
TGCAGTGCTAGAAACCGGGACAGTGGGCCCAATCAGCCCCAGCATTTT
>TRBV9|TRBJ2-1|many|TRBD2
CASSARLAGTTNEQFF
TGTGCCAGCAGCGCTCGACTAGCGGGGACCACCAATGAGCAGTTCTTC
>TRBV7-2|TRBJ1-2|many|NA
CASSLDSNGYTF
TGTGCCAGCAGCTTAGACAGTAACGGCTACACCTTC
>TRBV7-3|TRBJ2-3|NA|TRBD2
CASSQVSGGSTDTQYF
TGTGCCAGCAGCCAAGTCAGCGGGGGCAGCACAGATACGCAGTATTTT
>TRBV6-2/TRBV6-3|TRBJ2-3|NA|NA
CASSSGTLADTDTQYF
TGTGCCAGCAGTTCAGGGACCTTAGCCGACACAGATACGCAGTATTTT
>TRBV7-8|TRBJ2-1|many|TRBD2
CASSVVAGGGVNEQFF
TGTGCCAGCAGCGTGGTAGCGGGGGGGGGGGTGAATGAGCAGTTCTTC
>TRBV12-3/TRBV12-4|TRBJ2-3|many|TRBD2
CASRPPGLAADTQYF
TGTGCCAGCAGGCCACCGGGACTAGCAGCAGATACGCAGTATTTT
>TRBV6-4|TRBJ1-1|few|NA
CASRVEAFF
TGTGCCAGCAGGGTGGAAGCTTTCTTT
>TRBV11-2|TRBJ2-7|many|TRBD2
CASSLGGGARYEQYF
TGTGCCAGCAGCTTGGGCGGGGGGGCTCGGTACGAGCAGTACTTC
>TRBV12-3/TRBV12-4|TRBJ1-2|NA|NA
CASTPRALYGYTF
TGTGCCAGCACCCCGCGGGCCCTCTATGGCTACACCTTC
>TRBV18|TRBJ1-6|NA|NA
CASSEIPGDFDNSPLHF
TGTGCCAGCTCAGAAATCCCAGGCGATTTCGATAATTCACCCCTCCACTTT
>TRBV4-3|TRBJ2-2|few|TRBD2
CASSILAGGDGELFF
TGCGCCAGCAGCATCCTAGCGGGGGGTGACGGGGAGCTGTTTTTT
>TRBV6-6|TRBJ1-1|NA|NA
CASSRRRDTEAFF
TGTGCCAGCAGCCGCCGGCGAGACACTGAAGCTTTCTTT
>TRBV28|TRBJ1-2|few|TRBD1
CASSPDRVYTF
TGTGCCAGCAGCCCGGACAGGGTATACACCTTC
>TRBV20-1|TRBJ1-6|few|TRBD1
CSASWAGGRDSPLHF
TGCAGTGCTAGTTGGGCAGGGGGCCGTGATTCACCCCTCCACTTT
>TRBV7-9|TRBJ1-1|few|TRBD1
CASSSDRGPTEAFF
TGTGCCAGCAGCTCAGACAGGGGGCCCACTGAAGCTTTCTTT
>TRBV11-3|TRBJ2-3|many|TRBD2
CASSRGTSGSTDTQYF
TGTGCCAGCAGCCGGGGGACTAGCGGGAGCACAGATACGCAGTATTTT
>TRBV28|TRBJ1-5|many|NA
CASTSSSRPQHF
TGTGCCAGCACTTCATCGAGTCGGCCCCAGCATTTT
>TRBV14|TRBJ1-1|few|TRBD1
CASSTYRGSTEAFF
TGTGCCAGCAGCACATACAGGGGAAGTACTGAAGCTTTCTTT
>TRBV5-1|TRBJ1-2|few|NA
CASSLASRNGTF
TGCGCCAGCAGCTTGGCCTCTCGGAATGGAACCTTC
>TRBV10-3|TRBJ2-7|NA|NA
CAISDGAPFPYEQYF
TGTGCCATCAGTGATGGGGCTCCCTTCCCCTACGAGCAGTACTTC
>TRBV7-9|TRBJ2-2|many|NA
CASSLQRGTGYNTGELFF
TGTGCCAGCAGCTTACAGCGTGGCACAGGATATAACACCGGGGAGCTGTTTTTT
>TRBV25-1|TRBJ2-7|NA|NA
CASRPQGDRSYEQYF
TGTGCCAGCCGCCCTCAGGGAGACAGGTCCTACGAGCAGTACTTC
>TRBV18|TRBJ1-2|many|NA
CASSPGDMNIYGYTF
TGTGCCAGCTCACCTGGGGACATGAACATCTATGGCTACACCTTC
>TRBV10-3|TRBJ1-2|NA|NA
CAISDPGLNAPYGYTF
TGTGCCATCAGTGACCCGGGTCTCAATGCGCCGTATGGCTACACCTTC
>TRBV28|TRBJ2-7|many|NA
CASISPEGTYREQYF
TGTGCCAGCATCAGCCCAGAGGGAACTTACCGCGAGCAGTACTTC
>TRBV10-3|TRBJ1-3|many|NA
CAAGTTPTGNTIYF
TGTGCCGCCGGTACCACTCCAACTGGAAACACCATATATTTT
>TRBV4-1|TRBJ2-3|few|TRBD2
CASSDGTSGAPDTQYF
TGCGCCAGCAGCGACGGGACTAGCGGGGCCCCAGATACGCAGTATTTT
>TRBV7-2|TRBJ1-2|many|NA
CASSLVTQGNGYTF
TGTGCCAGCAGCTTAGTAACCCAGGGGAATGGCTACACCTTC
>TRBV27|TRBJ1-1|many|NA
CATTGDNTEAFF
TGTGCGACGACAGGAGATAACACTGAAGCTTTCTTT
>TRBV5-5|TRBJ2-1|many|NA
CASSQGGGSSYNEQFF
TGTGCCAGCAGCCAAGGGGGGGGAAGCTCCTACAATGAGCAGTTCTTC
>TRBV7-2|TRBJ2-7|many|TRBD1
CASSADRGYEQYF
TGTGCCAGCAGCGCCGACAGGGGCTACGAGCAGTACTTC
>TRBV19|TRBJ2-7|many|NA
CASSPSRTFLHEQYF
TGTGCCAGTAGCCCTTCAAGGACCTTCCTCCACGAGCAGTACTTC
>TRBV15|TRBJ1-1|many|NA
CATSRPRTVAFF
TGTGCCACCAGCAGGCCGCGGACCGTGGCTTTCTTT
>TRBV4-1|TRBJ2-5|many|TRBD2
CASSRLAGGETQYF
TGCGCCAGCAGCCGACTAGCGGGTGGGGAGACCCAGTACTTC